This record covers a single T cell receptor (beta chain). This clone was seen just once. It lacks a known antigen. Base quality data are lacking; no much larger clone is found one base away. From its cysteine to its phenylalanine, the CDR3 spans 14 amino acids. Just CDR3 DNA is preserved here, 42 bases in frame from base 1. The junction shows trimming of 0 bases on V and 2 bases on J, plus 6 bases between the germline ends. The germline V gene yields LGHNA for CDR1 and YNFKEQ for CDR2. This entry belongs to a study of technical replicates of blood from a few donors (dated by TCRdb to the late 2010s). The library was produced with the immunoSEQ multiplex PCR assay. TCRdb mirrors the immuneACCESS table, restricted to in-frame sequences. Some clones are absent from its copies; in checked studies, under half trace to an unresolved V gene, and the reason for the others is unknown. Present in this sample are tens of thousands of clones, 95% to 98% of which were seen just once. The biggest ten clones account for 0.15% of the sample.

The sequencing input was T cells isolated from PBMCs. Rearrangement joined TRBV4-2 to TRBJ2-3, with the D gene uncertain. The TCR originated in a human donor in good health. The CDR3 region has the sequence CASSQEAYTDTQYF. Read as DNA, the sequence is TGTGCCAGCAGCCAAGAAGCCTACACAGATACGCAGTATTTT.